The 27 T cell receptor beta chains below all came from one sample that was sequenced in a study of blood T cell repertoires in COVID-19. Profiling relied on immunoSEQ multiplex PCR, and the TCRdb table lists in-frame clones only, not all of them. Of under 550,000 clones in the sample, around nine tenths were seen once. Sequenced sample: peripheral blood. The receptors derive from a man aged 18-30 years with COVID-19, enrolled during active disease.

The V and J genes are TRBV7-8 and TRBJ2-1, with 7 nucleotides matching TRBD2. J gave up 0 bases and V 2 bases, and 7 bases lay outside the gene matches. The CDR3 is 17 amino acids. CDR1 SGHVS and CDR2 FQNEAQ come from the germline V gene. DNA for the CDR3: TGTGCCAGCAGCTTACTCGGCGGGGGATCCTCCTACAATGAGCAGTTCTTC. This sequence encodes CASSLLGGGSSYNEQFF.

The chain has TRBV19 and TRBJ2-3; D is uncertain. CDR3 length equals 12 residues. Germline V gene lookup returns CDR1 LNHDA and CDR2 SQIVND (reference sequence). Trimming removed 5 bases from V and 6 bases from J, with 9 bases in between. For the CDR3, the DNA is TGTGCCAGTAGTTCCCGAGCGGATACGCAGTATTTT. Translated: CASSSRADTQYF.

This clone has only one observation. Here the CDR3 reads CASSFGVAEQYF. The CDR3, as DNA: TGTGCCAGCAGCTTCGGGGTGGCCGAGCAGTACTTC. The chain uses TRBV5-8 and TRBJ2-7; D might be TRBD2 (5 bases). CDR1 and CDR2 from the germline V gene are SGHTS and YDEGEE. V shed 2 bases and J shed 6 bases, with 9 bases lying between them. CDR3 size: 12 residues.

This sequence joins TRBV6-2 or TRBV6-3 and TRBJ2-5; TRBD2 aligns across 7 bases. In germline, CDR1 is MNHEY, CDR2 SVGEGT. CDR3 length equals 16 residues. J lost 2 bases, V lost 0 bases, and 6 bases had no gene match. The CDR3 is CASSYSSLALQETQYF. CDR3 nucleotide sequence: TGTGCCAGCAGTTACTCTTCACTAGCGTTACAAGAGACCCAGTACTTC.

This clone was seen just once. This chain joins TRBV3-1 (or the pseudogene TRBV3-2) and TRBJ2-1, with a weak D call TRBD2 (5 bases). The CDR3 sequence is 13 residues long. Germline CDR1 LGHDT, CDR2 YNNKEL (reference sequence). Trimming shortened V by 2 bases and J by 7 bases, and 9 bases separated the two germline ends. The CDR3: CASSQTRRNEQFF. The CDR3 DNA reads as TGTGCCAGCAGCCAAACTAGAAGAAATGAGCAGTTCTTC.

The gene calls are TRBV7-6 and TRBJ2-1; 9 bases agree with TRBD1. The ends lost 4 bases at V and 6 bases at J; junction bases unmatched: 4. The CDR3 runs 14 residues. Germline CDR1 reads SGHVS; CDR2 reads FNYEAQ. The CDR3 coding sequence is TGTGCCAGCAGCTCCCGGGACAGGGCCAATGAGCAGTTCTTC. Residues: CASSSRDRANEQFF.

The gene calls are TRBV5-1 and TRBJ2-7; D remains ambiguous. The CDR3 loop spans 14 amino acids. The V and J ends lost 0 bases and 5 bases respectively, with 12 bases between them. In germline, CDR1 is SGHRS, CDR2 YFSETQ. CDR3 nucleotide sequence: TGCGCCAGCAGCTTGGCCGCGGCCTGGGACGAGCAGTACTTC. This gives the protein CASSLAAAWDEQYF.

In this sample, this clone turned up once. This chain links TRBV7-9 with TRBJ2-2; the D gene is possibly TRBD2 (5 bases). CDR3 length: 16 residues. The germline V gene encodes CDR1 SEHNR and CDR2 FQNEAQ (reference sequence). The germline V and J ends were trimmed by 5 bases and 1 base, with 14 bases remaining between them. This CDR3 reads CASSPRSSGNTGELFF. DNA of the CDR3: TGTGCCAGCAGCCCTCGGTCCAGCGGGAACACCGGGGAGCTGTTTTTT.

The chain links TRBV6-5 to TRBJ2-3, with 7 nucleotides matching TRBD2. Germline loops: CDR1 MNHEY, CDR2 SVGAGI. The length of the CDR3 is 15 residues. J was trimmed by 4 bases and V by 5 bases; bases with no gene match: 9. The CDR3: CASSPIAGAPDTQYF. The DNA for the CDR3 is TGTGCCAGCAGTCCCATTGCGGGAGCCCCAGATACGCAGTATTTT.

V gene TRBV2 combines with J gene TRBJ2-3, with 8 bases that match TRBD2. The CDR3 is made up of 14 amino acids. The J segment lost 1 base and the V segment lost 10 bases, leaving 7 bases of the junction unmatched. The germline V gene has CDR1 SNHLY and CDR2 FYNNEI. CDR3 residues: CATRAREGTDTQYF. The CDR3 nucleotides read TGTGCCACACGAGCGCGGGAGGGCACAGATACGCAGTATTTT.

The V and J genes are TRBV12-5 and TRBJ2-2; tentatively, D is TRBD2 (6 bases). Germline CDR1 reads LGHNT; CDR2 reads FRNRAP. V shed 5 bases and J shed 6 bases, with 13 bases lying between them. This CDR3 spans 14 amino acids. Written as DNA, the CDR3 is TGTGCTAGTGGTCCGCGGGGCGGGGCCGGGGAGCTGTTTTTT. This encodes CASGPRGGAGELFF. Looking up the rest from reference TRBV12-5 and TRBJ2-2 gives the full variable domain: DARVTQTPRHKVTEMGQEVTMRCQPILGHNTVFWYRQTMMQGLELLAYFRNRAPLDDSGMPKDRFSAEMPDATLATLKIQPSEPRDSAVYFCASGPRGGAGELFFGEGSRLTVL.

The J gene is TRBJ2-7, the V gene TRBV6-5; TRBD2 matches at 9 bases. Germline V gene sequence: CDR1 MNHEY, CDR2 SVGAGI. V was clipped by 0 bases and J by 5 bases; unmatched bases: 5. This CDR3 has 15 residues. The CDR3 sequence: CASSYSSSGVDEQYF. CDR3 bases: TGTGCCAGCAGTTACTCGTCTAGCGGGGTGGACGAGCAGTACTTC.

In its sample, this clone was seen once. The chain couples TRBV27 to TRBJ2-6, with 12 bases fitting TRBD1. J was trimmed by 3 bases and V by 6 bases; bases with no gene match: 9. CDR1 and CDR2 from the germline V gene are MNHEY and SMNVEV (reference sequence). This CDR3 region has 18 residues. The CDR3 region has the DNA TGTGCCAGCAGCACATCCCGGGACAGGGGGCGTGGGGCCAACGTCCTGACTTTC. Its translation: CASSTSRDRGRGANVLTF. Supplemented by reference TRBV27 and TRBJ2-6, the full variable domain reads EAQVTQNPRYLITVTGKKLTVTCSQNMNHEYMSWYRQDPGLGLRQIYYSMNVEVTDKGDVPEGYKVSRKEKRNFPLILESPSPNQTSLYFCASSTSRDRGRGANVLTFGAGSRLTVL.

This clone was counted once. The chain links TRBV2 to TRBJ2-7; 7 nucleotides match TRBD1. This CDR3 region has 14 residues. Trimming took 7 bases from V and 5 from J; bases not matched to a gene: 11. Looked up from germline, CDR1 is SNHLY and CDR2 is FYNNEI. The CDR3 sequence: CASNRQGLRDEQYF. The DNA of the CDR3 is TGTGCCAGCAATAGACAGGGTTTGAGGGACGAGCAGTACTTC.

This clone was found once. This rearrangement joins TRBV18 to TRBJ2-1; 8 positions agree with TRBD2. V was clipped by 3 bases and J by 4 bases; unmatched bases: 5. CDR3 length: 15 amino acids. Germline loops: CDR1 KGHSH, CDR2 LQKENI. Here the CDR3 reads CASSPPGLVYNEQFF. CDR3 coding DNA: TGTGCCAGCTCACCCCCGGGACTAGTTTACAATGAGCAGTTCTTC. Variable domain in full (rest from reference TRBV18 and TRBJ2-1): NAGVMQNPRHLVRRRGQEARLRCSPMKGHSHVYWYRQLPEEGLKFMVYLQKENIIDESGMPKERFSAEFPKEGPSILRIQQVVRGDSAAYFCASSPPGLVYNEQFFGPGTRLTVL.

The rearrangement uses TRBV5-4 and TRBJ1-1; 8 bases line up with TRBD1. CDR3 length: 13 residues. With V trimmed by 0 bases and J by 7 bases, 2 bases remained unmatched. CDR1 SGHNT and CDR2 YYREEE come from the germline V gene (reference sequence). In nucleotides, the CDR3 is TGTGCCAGCAGCTTGGGCGGGACAGGTGAAGCTTTCTTT. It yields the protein CASSLGGTGEAFF.

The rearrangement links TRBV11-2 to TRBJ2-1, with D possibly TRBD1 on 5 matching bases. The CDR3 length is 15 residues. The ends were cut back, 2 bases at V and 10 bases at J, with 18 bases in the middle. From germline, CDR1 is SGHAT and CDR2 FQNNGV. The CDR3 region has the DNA TGTGCCAGCAGCTTACAGGGAAGGGTCTGGAACGAGCAGTTCTTC. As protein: CASSLQGRVWNEQFF.

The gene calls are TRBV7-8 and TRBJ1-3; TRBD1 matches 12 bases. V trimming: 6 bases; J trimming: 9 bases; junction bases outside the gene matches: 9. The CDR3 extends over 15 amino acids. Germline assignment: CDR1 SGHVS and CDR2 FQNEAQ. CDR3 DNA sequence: TGTGCCAGCAGTTATACCGGGACAGGGGGCTTCACCATATATTTT. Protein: CASSYTGTGGFTIYF.

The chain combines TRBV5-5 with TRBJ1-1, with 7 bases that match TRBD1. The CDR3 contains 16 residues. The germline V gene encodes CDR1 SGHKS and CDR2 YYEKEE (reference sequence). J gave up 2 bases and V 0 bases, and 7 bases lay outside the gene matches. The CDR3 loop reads CASSLEGTEFNTEAFF. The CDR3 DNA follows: TGTGCCAGCAGCTTGGAGGGGACAGAATTTAACACTGAAGCTTTCTTT.

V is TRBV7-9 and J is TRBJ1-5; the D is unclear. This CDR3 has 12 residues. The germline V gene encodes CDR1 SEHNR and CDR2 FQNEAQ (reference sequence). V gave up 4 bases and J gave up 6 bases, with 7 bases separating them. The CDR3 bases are TGTGCCAGCAGCTCCGGTGGTCAGCCCCAGCATTTT. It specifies CASSSGGQPQHF.

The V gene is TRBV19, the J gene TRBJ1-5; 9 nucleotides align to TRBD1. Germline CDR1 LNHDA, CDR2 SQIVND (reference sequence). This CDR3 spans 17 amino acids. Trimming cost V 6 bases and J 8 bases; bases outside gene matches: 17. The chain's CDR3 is CASRKLGRDRDPKPQHF. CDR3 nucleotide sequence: TGTGCCAGTAGAAAACTGGGTAGGGACAGGGATCCCAAGCCCCAGCATTTT.

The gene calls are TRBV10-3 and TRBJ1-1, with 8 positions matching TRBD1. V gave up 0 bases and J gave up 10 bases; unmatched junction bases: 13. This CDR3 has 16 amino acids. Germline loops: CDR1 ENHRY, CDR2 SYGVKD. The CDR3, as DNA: TGTGCCATCAGTGAGTCGGACAGGGCTTTAGGTTGGCGAGCTTTCTTT. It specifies CAISESDRALGWRAFF.

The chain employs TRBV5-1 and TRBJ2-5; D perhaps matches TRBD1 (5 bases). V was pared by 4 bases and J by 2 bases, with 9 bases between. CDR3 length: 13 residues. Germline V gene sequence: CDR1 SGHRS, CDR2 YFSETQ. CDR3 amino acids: CASSLSGQETQYF. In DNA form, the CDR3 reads TGCGCCAGCAGCCTATCAGGGCAAGAGACCCAGTACTTC.

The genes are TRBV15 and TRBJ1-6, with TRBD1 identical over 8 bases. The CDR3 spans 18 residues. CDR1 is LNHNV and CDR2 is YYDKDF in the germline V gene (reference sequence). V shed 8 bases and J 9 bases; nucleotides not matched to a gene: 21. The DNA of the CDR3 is TGTGCCACCTCCGGGACAGGCCTTCAAGGGGGGGTTCCTTCACCCCTCCACTTT. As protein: CATSGTGLQGGVPSPLHF.

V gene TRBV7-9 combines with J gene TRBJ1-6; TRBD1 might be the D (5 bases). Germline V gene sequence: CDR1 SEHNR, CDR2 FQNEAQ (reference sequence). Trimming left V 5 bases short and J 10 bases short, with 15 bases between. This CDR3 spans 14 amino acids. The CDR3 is CASSSLGGGSPLHF. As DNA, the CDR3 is TGTGCCAGCAGCAGCTTGGGGGGGGGATCACCCCTCCACTTT.

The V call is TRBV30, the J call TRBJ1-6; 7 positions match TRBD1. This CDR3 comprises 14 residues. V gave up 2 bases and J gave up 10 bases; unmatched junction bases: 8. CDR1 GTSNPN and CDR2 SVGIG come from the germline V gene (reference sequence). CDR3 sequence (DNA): TGTGCCTGGAGTTCGGGACAGAGGAACTCACCCCTCCACTTT. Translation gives CAWSSGQRNSPLHF.

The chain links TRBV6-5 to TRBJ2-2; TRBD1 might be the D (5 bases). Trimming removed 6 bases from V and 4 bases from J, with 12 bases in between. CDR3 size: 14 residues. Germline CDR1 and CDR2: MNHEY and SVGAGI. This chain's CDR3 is CASRKGVGTGELFF. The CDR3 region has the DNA TGTGCCAGCAGAAAAGGGGTTGGCACCGGGGAGCTGTTTTTT.